The clone carrying this T cell receptor (beta chain) was counted at least ten times. The target antigen is unknown. This record belongs to a study of neurological immune-mediated disorders. Findings and limits, study-wide: HTLV-1-associated myelopathy led in TCR clonal expansion, while multiple sclerosis ranked lowest, below healthy controls.

Germline assignment: CDR1 SGHRS and CDR2 YFSETQ. The CDR3 loop spans 13 amino acids. Trimming cost V 5 bases and J 4 bases, with 9 bases left between them. MiXCR, applied by TCRdb to the 5' RACE reads, yields one record per CDR3 protein. The repertoire consists of tens of thousands of distinct CDR3 sequences, with around a tenth occurring once and the leading ten covering about 2%. J is TRBJ2-2 and V is TRBV5-1; D ambiguous. This TCR derives from a man aged 35-49 years in good health. Sequenced input: PBMCs. The chain's CDR3 is CASRFDLTGELFF. For the CDR3, the DNA is TGCGCCAGCAGATTCGACCTCACCGGGGAGCTGTTTTTT.